This record concerns one T cell receptor beta chain sequence. These data come from a study of blood T cell repertoires in COVID-19. Looking at the study overall: Acute-phase and convalescent COVID-19 samples originated in the United States, Italy and Spain. The cDNA or gDNA used as material had been derived from T cells, B-cell-depleted T cells, or PBMCs.

In the authors' methods: Amplification with reference gene primers provided the estimates of nucleated cell counts. Only in-frame clones appear in the TCRdb table, and some are missing; sequencing was by immunoSEQ multiplex PCR. V, J and clone size were drawn from that table, and D and trimming were deduced from the DNA. The sample records about 280,000 clones, approximately 89% being singletons. Looked up from germline, CDR1 is SGHAT and CDR2 is FQNNGV. This CDR3 region has 14 residues. V shed 7 bases and J shed 2 bases, with 15 bases lying between them. Material: peripheral blood. The V call is TRBV11-2, the J call TRBJ2-7; maybe TRBD1 (5 bases). The TCR originated in a man in his forties or fifties with active or convalescent COVID-19. The CDR3 sequence is CASTLGVTPYEQYF. CDR3 sequence (DNA): TGTGCCAGCACCCTAGGGGTAACGCCCTACGAGCAGTACTTC.